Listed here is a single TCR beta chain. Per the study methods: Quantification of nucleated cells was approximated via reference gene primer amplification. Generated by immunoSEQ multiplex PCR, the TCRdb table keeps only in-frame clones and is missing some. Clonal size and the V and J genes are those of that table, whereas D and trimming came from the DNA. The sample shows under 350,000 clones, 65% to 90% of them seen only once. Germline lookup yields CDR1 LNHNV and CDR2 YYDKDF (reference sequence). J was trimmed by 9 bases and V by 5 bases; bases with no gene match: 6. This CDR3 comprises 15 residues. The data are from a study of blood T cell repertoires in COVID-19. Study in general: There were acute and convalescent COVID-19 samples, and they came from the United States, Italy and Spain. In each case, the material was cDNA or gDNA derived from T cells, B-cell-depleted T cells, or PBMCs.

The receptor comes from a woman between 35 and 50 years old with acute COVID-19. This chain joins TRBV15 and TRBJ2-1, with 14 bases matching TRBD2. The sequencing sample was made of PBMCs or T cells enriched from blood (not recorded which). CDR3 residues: CATSLTSGGAGEQFF. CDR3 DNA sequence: TGTGCCACCAGCCTGACTAGCGGGGGGGCGGGTGAGCAGTTCTTC.